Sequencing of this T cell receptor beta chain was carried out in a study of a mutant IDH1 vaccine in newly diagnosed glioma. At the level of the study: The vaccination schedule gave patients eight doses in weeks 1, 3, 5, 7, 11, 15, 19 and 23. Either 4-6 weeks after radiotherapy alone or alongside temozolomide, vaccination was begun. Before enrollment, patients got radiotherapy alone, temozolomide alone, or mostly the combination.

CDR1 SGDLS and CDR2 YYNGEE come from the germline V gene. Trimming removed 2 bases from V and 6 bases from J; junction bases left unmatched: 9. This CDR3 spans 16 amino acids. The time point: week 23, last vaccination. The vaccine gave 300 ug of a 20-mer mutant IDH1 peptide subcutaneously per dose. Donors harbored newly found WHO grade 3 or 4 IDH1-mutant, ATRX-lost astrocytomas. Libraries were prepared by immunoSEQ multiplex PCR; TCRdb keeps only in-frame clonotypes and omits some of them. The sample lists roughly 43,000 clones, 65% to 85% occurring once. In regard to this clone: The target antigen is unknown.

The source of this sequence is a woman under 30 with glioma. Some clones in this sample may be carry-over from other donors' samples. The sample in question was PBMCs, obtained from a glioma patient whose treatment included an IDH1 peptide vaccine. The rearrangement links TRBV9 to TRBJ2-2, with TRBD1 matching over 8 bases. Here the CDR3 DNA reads TGTGCCAGCAGCGTTTCGCAGGGGGCCGGTCCCGGGGAGCTGTTTTTT. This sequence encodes CASSVSQGAGPGELFF.